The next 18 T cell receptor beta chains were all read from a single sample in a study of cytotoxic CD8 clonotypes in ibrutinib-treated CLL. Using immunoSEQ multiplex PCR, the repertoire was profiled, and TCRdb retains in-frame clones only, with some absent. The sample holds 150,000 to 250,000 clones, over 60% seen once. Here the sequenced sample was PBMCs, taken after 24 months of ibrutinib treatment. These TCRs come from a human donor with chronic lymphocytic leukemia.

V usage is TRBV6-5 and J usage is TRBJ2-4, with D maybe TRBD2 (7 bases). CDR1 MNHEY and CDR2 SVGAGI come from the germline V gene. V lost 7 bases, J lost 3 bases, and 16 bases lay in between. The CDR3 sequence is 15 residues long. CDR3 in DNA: TGTGCCAGCACAAGCTGGGAGGGGGACAAAAACATTCAGTACTTC. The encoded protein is CASTSWEGDKNIQYF.

CDR3 residues: CASSVETGGVYEQYF. The CDR3 region has the DNA TGTGCCAGCTCAGTGGAGACAGGGGGCGTTTACGAGCAGTACTTC. This chain links TRBV18 with TRBJ2-7, with TRBD1 identical over 10 bases. CDR1 and CDR2 (germline): KGHSH, LQKENI. Trimming removed 5 bases from V and 4 bases from J; junction bases left unmatched: 8. The CDR3 covers 15 residues.

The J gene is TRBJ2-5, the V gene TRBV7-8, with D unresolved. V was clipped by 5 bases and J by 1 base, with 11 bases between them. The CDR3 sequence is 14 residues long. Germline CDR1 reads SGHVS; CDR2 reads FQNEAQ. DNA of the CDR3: TGTGCCAGCAGCCCTTGGCGAATCCAAGAGACCCAGTACTTC. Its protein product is CASSPWRIQETQYF.

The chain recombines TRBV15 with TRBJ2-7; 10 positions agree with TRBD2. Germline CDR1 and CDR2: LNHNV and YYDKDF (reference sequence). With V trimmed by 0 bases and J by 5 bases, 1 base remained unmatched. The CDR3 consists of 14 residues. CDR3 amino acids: CATSRDGLADEQYF. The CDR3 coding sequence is TGTGCCACCAGCAGAGATGGACTAGCGGACGAGCAGTACTTC.

CDR3 coding DNA: TGTGCCAGTAGGCTGGGATCTGGAAACACCATATATTTT. This translates into CASRLGSGNTIYF. The chain couples TRBV19 to TRBJ1-3; D uncertain. Trimming removed 6 bases at V and 1 base at J, with 7 bases between. This CDR3 is 13 amino acids long. Per the germline V gene, CDR1 is LNHDA and CDR2 is SQIVND (reference sequence). The full variable domain, with the rest looked up from reference TRBV19 and TRBJ1-3, is DGGITQSPKYLFRKEGQNVTLSCEQNLNHDAMYWYRQDPGQGLRLIYYSQIVNDFQKGDIAEGYSVSREKKESFPLTVTSAQKNPTAFYLCASRLGSGNTIYFGEGSWLTVV.

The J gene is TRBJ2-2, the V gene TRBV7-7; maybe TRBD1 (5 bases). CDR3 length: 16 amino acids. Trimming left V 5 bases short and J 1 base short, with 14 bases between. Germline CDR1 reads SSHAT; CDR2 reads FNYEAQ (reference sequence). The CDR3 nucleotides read TGTGCCAGCAGCCCCTGGGGCAGGGAGAACACCGGGGAGCTGTTTTTT. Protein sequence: CASSPWGRENTGELFF.

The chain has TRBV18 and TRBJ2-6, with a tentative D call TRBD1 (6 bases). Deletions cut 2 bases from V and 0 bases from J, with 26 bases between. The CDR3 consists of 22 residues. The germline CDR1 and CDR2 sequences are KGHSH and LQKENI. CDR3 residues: CASSPRGQITLARNSGANVLTF. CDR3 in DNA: TGTGCCAGCTCACCAAGGGGACAAATAACCCTCGCCCGGAACTCTGGGGCCAACGTCCTGACTTTC.

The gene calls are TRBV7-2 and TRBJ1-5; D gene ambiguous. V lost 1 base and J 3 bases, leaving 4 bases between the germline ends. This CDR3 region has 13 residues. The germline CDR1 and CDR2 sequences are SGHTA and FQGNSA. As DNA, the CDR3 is TGTGCCAGCAGCTTAGACAACAATCAGCCCCAGCATTTT. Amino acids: CASSLDNNQPQHF.

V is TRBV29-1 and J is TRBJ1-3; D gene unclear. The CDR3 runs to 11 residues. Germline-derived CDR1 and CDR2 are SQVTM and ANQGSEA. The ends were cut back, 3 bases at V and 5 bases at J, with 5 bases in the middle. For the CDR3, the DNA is TGCAGCGTTGAGGGCAGAAACACCATATATTTT. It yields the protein CSVEGRNTIYF.

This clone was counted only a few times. Here the CDR3 DNA reads TGTGCCAGCCACCGGACAGGGTATGACAATGAGCAGTTCTTC. Protein sequence: CASHRTGYDNEQFF. This chain uses TRBV2 with TRBJ2-1, with 8 bases identical to TRBD1. The length of the CDR3 is 14 residues. Germline CDR1 SNHLY, CDR2 FYNNEI. Trimming cost V 8 bases and J 5 bases; bases outside gene matches: 8.

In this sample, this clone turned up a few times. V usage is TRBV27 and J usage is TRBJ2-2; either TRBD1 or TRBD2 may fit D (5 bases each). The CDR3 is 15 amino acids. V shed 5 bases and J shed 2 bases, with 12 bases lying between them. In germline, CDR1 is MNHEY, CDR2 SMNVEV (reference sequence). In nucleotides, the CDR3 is TGTGCCAGCAGTCCGGGACGGGGAAACACCGGGGAGCTGTTTTTT. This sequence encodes CASSPGRGNTGELFF.

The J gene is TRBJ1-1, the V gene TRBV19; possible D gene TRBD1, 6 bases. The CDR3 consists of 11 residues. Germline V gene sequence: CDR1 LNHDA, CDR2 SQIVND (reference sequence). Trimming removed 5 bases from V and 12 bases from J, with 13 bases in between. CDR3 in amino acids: CASSVTGLTFF. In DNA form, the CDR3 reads TGTGCCAGTAGTGTCACAGGGTTAACTTTCTTT.

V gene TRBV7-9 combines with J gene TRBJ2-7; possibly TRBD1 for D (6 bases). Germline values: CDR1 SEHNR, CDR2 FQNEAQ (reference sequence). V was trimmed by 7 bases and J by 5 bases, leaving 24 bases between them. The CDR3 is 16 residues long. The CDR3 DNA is TGTGCCAGCACCCCCCCAGGGGCACACGTTGTCCACGAGCAGTACTTC. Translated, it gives CASTPPGAHVVHEQYF.

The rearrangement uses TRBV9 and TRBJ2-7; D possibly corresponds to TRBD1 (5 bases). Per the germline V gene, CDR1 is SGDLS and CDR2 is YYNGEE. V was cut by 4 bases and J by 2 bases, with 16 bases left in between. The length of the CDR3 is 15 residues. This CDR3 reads CASSPRVGRAYEQYF. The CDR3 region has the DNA TGTGCCAGCAGCCCCCGTGTTGGCAGGGCCTACGAGCAGTACTTC.

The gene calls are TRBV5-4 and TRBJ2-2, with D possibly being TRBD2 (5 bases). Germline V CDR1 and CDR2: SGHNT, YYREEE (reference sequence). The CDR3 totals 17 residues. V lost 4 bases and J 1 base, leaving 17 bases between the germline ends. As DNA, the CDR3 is TGTGCCAGCAGCCCACCTCTGGCTAGCCTGAACACCGGGGAGCTGTTTTTT. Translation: CASSPPLASLNTGELFF. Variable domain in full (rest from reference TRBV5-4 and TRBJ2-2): ETGVTQSPTHLIKTRGQQVTLRCSSQSGHNTVSWYQQALGQGPQFIFQYYREEENGRGNFPPRFSGLQFPNYSSELNVNALELDDSALYLCASSPPLASLNTGELFFGEGSRLTVL.

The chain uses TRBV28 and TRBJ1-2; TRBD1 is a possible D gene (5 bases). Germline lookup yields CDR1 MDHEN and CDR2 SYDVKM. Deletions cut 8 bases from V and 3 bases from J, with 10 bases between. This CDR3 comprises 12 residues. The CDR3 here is CASGTAYYGYTF. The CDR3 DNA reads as TGTGCCAGCGGGACTGCCTACTATGGCTACACCTTC.

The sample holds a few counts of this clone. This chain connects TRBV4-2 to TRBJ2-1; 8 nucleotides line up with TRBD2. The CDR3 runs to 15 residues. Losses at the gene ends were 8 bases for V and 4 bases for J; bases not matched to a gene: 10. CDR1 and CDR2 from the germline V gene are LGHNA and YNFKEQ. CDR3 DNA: TGTGCCAGCTGCGGACTAGCCGGGGATTACAATGAGCAGTTCTTC. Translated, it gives CASCGLAGDYNEQFF.

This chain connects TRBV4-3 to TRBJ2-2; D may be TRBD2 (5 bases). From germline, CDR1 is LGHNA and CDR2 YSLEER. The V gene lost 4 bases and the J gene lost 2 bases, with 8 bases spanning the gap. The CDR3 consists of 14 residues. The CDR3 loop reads CASSPRTNTGELFF. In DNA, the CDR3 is TGCGCCAGCAGCCCCCGGACTAACACCGGGGAGCTGTTTTTT.